The entry that follows covers one T cell receptor (beta chain) sequence. The antigen is unknown. V was clipped by 5 bases and J by 8 bases; unmatched bases: 7. This CDR3 region has 14 residues. Germline-derived CDR1 and CDR2 are SGHTA and FQGNSA. Following RNA extraction, reverse transcription yielded cDNA that acted as the sequencing template. Generated by immunoSEQ multiplex PCR, the TCRdb table keeps only in-frame clones and is missing some. Here the sample spans 93,000 or so clones, approximately 52% being singletons. The data stem from a study of CD8+ T cells in alopecia areata. Cell sorting was applied to PBMCs, and CD4+ and CD8+ T cells were collected. General observations from the study: Scalp samples also yield sequences of resident alphabeta T cells from normal skin. Researchers reported that TCR sharing among patients proved less clear than in mice, possibly HLA-linked. Across lesional scalp, and particularly alopecia totalis/universalis, clonality surpassed that of normal scalp.

The sequencing sample was made of CD4+ T cells sorted from blood. The V call is TRBV7-2, the J call TRBJ1-2, with 11 bases that match TRBD1. The sequence was collected from a human donor in good health. As DNA, the CDR3 is TGTGCCAGCAGCCAAGGACAGGGGGCAGGCGGCTACACCTTC. The encoded protein is CASSQGQGAGGYTF.